This T cell receptor (beta chain) was recorded in a study of neoadjuvant nivolumab and ipilimumab in lung cancer (dated by TCRdb to 2018 to 2021). Regarding the complete study: Nivolumab was given at 3 mg/kg intravenously on days 1, 15 and 29, and the combination arm added ipilimumab 1 mg/kg on day 1 only. The primary trial endpoint was the major pathologic response (MPR) rate in the intention-to-treat population in each study arm. Seven patients had matched pretherapy and resected tumor pairs analyzed, with four treated with nivolumab and three with nivolumab plus ipilimumab. The trial treated 44 patients with operable NSCLC: some 23 were randomized to nivolumab monotherapy and some 21 to nivolumab plus ipilimumab. TCR repertoires were compared between pretherapy (baseline) peripheral blood and tumors resected at surgery after neoadjuvant immune checkpoint blockade.

This sample's time point label indicates: pretherapy, before neoadjuvant immune checkpoint inhibitors. Samples came from the phase 2 randomized NEOSTAR trial, which tested neoadjuvant nivolumab or nivolumab plus ipilimumab followed by surgery in operable NSCLC. Reading the germline V gene gives CDR1 SGHAT and CDR2 FQNNGV. The CDR3 goes from the cysteine to the phenylalanine over 14 residues. The DNA shown is the 42-base CDR3, in frame from base 1. Trimming at the junction amounts to 5 bases on V and 11 bases on J, and the germline ends lie 21 bases apart. General study outcomes and caveats: A small number of samples underwent TCR sequencing. Tumor T-cell richness and clonality rose from pretherapy to surgery in three of three dual-therapy tumors but in only two of four nivolumab-treated tumors. There was no significant correlation between TCR clonality and pathologic tumor regression, and just a single major-pathologic-response sample was available for the clonality-regression analysis. Pretherapy blood TCR richness correlated positively with richness in tumors resected after neoadjuvant therapy (Spearman R of about 0.82). TCR richness and clonality were greater in resected tumors than in tumor-adjacent uninvolved lung, and increases were seen in more dual-therapy-treated tumors.

The library was generated by the immunoSEQ multiplex PCR assay. The study's processing was this. Richness and clonality were used to summarize the repertoires, and clones that significantly expanded or contracted between pre- and post-therapy samples were identified. TCRdb re-hosts the immuneACCESS table, in-frame sequences only. Its copies lack some clones; in the studies checked, an unresolved V gene accounts for under half of them, and the cause for the rest is not known. That table supplies the V and J calls and clone size; D and trimming were determined from the DNA. In all, the sample holds just under 10,000 clones, and around 80% of those were seen once. Under 3.5% of the sample goes to the ten largest clones. This clone has more than one count but fewer than ten. Its antigen has not been determined. No base qualities exist here, and no much larger clone lies one base off it.

This clonotype originated in an adult with non-small cell lung cancer. The sequenced sample was peripheral blood, obtained before neoadjuvant nivolumab, alone or with ipilimumab. Rearrangement joined TRBV11-2 to TRBJ1-1; no D gene is confidently identified. The CDR3 in this case is CASSHGRPSTRAFF. The nucleotide sequence is TGTGCCAGCAGCCATGGTCGCCCCTCAACCCGGGCTTTCTTT.